This T cell receptor beta chain was captured by sequencing in a study of cytomegalovirus exposure and HLA in healthy donors. General observations from the study: Most TCR sequences were seen very rarely across donors, but some public TCRs occurred in many. Under in vitro conditions, three CMV-associated chains were confirmed as specific for CMV antigens. Researchers reported in a later analysis that a missense DCLRE1C variant was tied to TCR beta V- and J-gene trimming. In a later analysis, productive TCRs from donors in an Asian-associated ancestry cluster reportedly carried fewer N-insertions than the cohort mean.

The PCR used 60 Vbeta and 13 Jbeta primers. Sequenced by immunoSEQ multiplex PCR; TCRdb stores in-frame clones only, minus some. Of about 98,000 clones listed, approximately 72% are singletons. Turning to this clone: Its antigen is unknown.

With 7 bases removed from V and 6 bases from J, the gap between germline ends came to 19 bases. Looked up from germline, CDR1 is LNHDA and CDR2 is SQIVND (reference sequence). The CDR3 runs to 15 residues. The receptor's source is a man aged 18 to 29 in good health and CMV-seropositive. This chain uses TRBV19 with TRBJ1-5; D is perhaps TRBD1 (5 bases). Sequenced input: PBMCs. The CDR3: CASTPGLLLAQPQHF. As DNA, the CDR3 is TGTGCCAGTACCCCGGGACTCCTTCTCGCTCAGCCCCAGCATTTT.